A single sample is the source of the 27 T cell receptor beta chains below, sequenced in a study of cytomegalovirus exposure and HLA in healthy donors. Primers: 60 Vbeta forward and 13 Jbeta reverse. Some clones are missing from TCRdb's copy, which holds only in-frame ones; the method was immunoSEQ multiplex PCR. The data contain almost 90,000 clones, roughly 85% of them singletons. Input material: PBMCs. The receptors come from a man in his forties in good health and CMV-seropositive.

Remarks on this clone: Sequence at one end of the junction differs from germline and may be a read error. J is TRBJ1-1 and V is TRBV7-9; D uncertain. This CDR3 contains 10 residues. The V gene's germline CDR1 is SEHNR and CDR2 FQNEAQ (reference sequence). The CDR3 DNA reads TGTTCCAGCAGCCCTAACGGAGCTTTCTTT. Protein product: CSSSPNGAFF.

The V call is TRBV5-1, the J call TRBJ2-5; tentatively, D is TRBD1 (5 bases). Judging by the DNA end, TRBJ2-7 fits better; the J call may be wrong. Germline CDR1 reads SGHRS; CDR2 reads YFSETQ. The CDR3 length is 14 residues. CDR3 protein: CASSLGQHTYEQYF. Written as DNA, the CDR3 is TGCGCCAGCAGCTTGGGACAGCACACCTACGAGCAGTACTTC.

The chain employs TRBV5-1 and TRBJ2-1; a possible D gene is TRBD2 (6 bases). CDR3 size: 15 residues. Germline V gives CDR1 SGHRS, CDR2 YFSETQ. V lost 0 bases and J lost 7, with 14 bases in between. Here the CDR3 reads CASSLVPGTVNEQFF. CDR3 nucleotide sequence: TGCGCCAGCAGCTTGGTCCCCGGGACTGTGAATGAGCAGTTCTTC. Together with reference TRBV5-1 and TRBJ2-1, the CDR3 gives the full variable domain: KAGVTQTPRYLIKTRGQQVTLSCSPISGHRSVSWYQQTPGQGLQFLFEYFSETQRNKGNFPGRFSGRQFSNSRSEMNVSTLELGDSALYLCASSLVPGTVNEQFFGPGTRLTVL.

This chain uses TRBV6-1 with TRBJ2-1, with no clear D. Germline CDR1 reads MNHNS; CDR2 reads SASEGT. V dropped 2 bases and J dropped 7 bases, with 6 bases sitting between them. The CDR3 spans 12 residues. CDR3 region: CASSERYNEQFF. CDR3 DNA: TGTGCCAGCAGTGAACGCTATAATGAGCAGTTCTTC.

This clone was recorded only once. The chain carries TRBV10-2 and TRBJ2-5; 9 bases are shared with TRBD1. CDR1 is WSHSY and CDR2 is SAAADI in the germline V gene. After removal of 8 bases from V and 1 base from J, the junction contained 5 bases not matched to a gene. The CDR3 contains 14 residues. CDR3 sequence (DNA): TGCGCCAGCGACAGGGGGAACTTCCAAGAGACCCAGTACTTC. Its translation is CASDRGNFQETQYF.

J is TRBJ2-1 and V is TRBV19; 7 bases fit TRBD2. The J segment lost 4 bases and the V segment lost 8 bases, leaving 5 bases of the junction unmatched. The CDR3 has 13 residues. Germline V gives CDR1 LNHDA, CDR2 SQIVND (reference sequence). This CDR3 is CASRTGLYNEQFF. CDR3 coding DNA: TGTGCCAGTCGAACGGGACTATACAATGAGCAGTTCTTC.

The chain links TRBV30 to TRBJ2-4; 12 nucleotides match TRBD1. CDR3 length: 19 residues. Germline trimming cut 3 bases from V and 1 base from J; bases unmatched to any gene: 13. Germline V gene lookup returns CDR1 GTSNPN and CDR2 SVGIG (reference sequence). DNA of the CDR3: TGTGCCTGGAGCTTCCGGGACAGGGGGCCGGGGTGGGCCAAAAACATTCAGTACTTC. This sequence encodes CAWSFRDRGPGWAKNIQYF.

The genes are TRBV5-1 and TRBJ2-5; TRBD1 matches 7 bases. Germline V gene lookup returns CDR1 SGHRS and CDR2 YFSETQ. This CDR3 region has 16 residues. The V gene end was trimmed by 5 bases and the J gene end by 3 bases; junction bases not matched to a gene: 13. As DNA, the CDR3 is TGCGCCAGCAGTTCTTCCGGGACAGTGATTAAAGAGACCCAGTACTTC. Translated: CASSSSGTVIKETQYF.

In DNA, the CDR3 is TGTGCCAGCAGGGGGGGGACGGACACCATATATTTT. Translated: CASRGGTDTIYF. The chain carries TRBV6-5 and TRBJ1-3; the D gene is possibly TRBD1 (5 bases). The V end lost 6 bases, the J end lost 8 bases, and 11 bases lay between the germline ends. The germline gives CDR1 MNHEY, CDR2 SVGAGI. This CDR3 comprises 12 residues.

CDR3 sequence: CASSLPGQEYNQPQHF. In DNA form, the CDR3 reads TGTGCCAGCAGCTTGCCGGGACAGGAGTACAATCAGCCCCAGCATTTT. The chain couples TRBV9 to TRBJ1-5; 8 bases are shared with TRBD1. CDR3 size: 16 residues. V trimming: 4 bases; J trimming: 3 bases; junction bases outside the gene matches: 9. The germline V gene encodes CDR1 SGDLS and CDR2 YYNGEE.

The chain uses TRBV2 and TRBJ2-1; 11 nucleotides line up with TRBD2. Germline V gives CDR1 SNHLY, CDR2 FYNNEI. This CDR3 contains 15 residues. Unmatched junction bases numbered 7, after V lost 8 bases and J lost 4 bases. The CDR3 DNA reads as TGTGCCAGCGTTGGCGGGACTAGCGGTTACAATGAGCAGTTCTTC. Translated: CASVGGTSGYNEQFF.

The chain carries TRBV6-4 and TRBJ2-1; D unresolved. The ends were cut back, 11 bases at V and 9 bases at J, with 8 bases in the middle. The CDR3 covers 9 residues. CDR1 is MRHNA, CDR2 SNTAGT, per germline. The CDR3 loop is CARYPEQFF. In DNA form, the CDR3 reads TGTGCCCGCTATCCTGAGCAGTTCTTC.

This clone appeared a single time. The CDR3, as DNA: TGTGCCAGCAGCTTGGAGGGGGCGAAAAATGAAAAACTGTTTTTT. The encoded protein is CASSLEGAKNEKLFF. The chain recombines TRBV5-6 with TRBJ1-4, with TRBD1 identical over 7 bases. Germline V gives CDR1 SGHDT, CDR2 YYEEEE. CDR3 length: 15 residues. V lost 0 bases, J lost 5 bases, and 4 bases stayed unmatched. The full variable domain, its missing parts supplied by reference TRBV5-6 and TRBJ1-4, is DAGVTQSPTHLIKTRGQQVTLRCSPKSGHDTVSWYQQALGQGPQFIFQYYEEEERQRGNFPDRFSGHQFPNYSSELNVNALLLGDSALYLCASSLEGAKNEKLFFGSGTQLSVL.

In this sample, this clone turned up a few times. Other DNA variants within this sample encode the same CDR3. The gene calls are TRBV10-2 and TRBJ1-1; no clear D gene. The V gene's germline CDR1 is WSHSY and CDR2 SAAADI. The CDR3 runs 13 residues. V dropped 3 bases and J dropped 0 bases, with 5 bases sitting between them. In DNA, the CDR3 is TGCGCCAGCAGTGATCCGGTGAACACTGAAGCTTTCTTT. Translated, it gives CASSDPVNTEAFF.

This chain connects TRBV6-1 to TRBJ1-2, with 7 bases that match TRBD1. J was trimmed by 7 bases and V by 3 bases; bases with no gene match: 5. CDR3 length: 13 amino acids. Per germline, CDR1 MNHNS and CDR2 SASEGT. This CDR3 reads CASSDRGLGGYTF. In DNA, the CDR3 is TGTGCCAGCAGTGATAGGGGGCTGGGTGGCTACACCTTC.

V is TRBV7-2 and J is TRBJ2-3; D unclear. CDR1 is SGHTA, CDR2 FQGNSA, per germline. Trimming pared 0 bases from V and 9 bases from J, leaving 4 bases between. The CDR3 totals 11 residues. The CDR3 region has the DNA TGTGCCAGCAGCTTAGCGCGGACGCAGTATTTT. It codes for CASSLARTQYF.

The DNA for the CDR3 is TGTGCCAGCAGCAAAAGAAGCGGGAGTCAGCCAGATACGCAGTATTTT. It encodes CASSKRSGSQPDTQYF. This sequence joins TRBV21-1 and TRBJ2-3; TRBD2 is taken as the D call from the table, unchecked against the DNA. TRBV21-1 is tagged as a pseudogene. The CDR3 covers 16 residues.

The chain joins TRBV19 to TRBJ2-2; D may be TRBD1 (6 bases). Trimming cost V 6 bases and J 4 bases, with 15 bases left between them. Per germline, CDR1 LNHDA and CDR2 SQIVND (reference sequence). The CDR3 runs 15 residues. The CDR3 DNA sequence: TGTGCCAGTAGGGGGGCCCGGCCGGGCACCGGGGAGCTGTTTTTT. Its translation: CASRGARPGTGELFF.

This sequence joins TRBV6-6 and TRBJ1-6, with 7 bases identical to TRBD1. Per germline, CDR1 MNHNY and CDR2 SVGAGI (reference sequence). V lost 7 bases to trimming and J lost 5 bases; unmatched junction nucleotides: 11. The CDR3 contains 16 residues. In DNA, the CDR3 is TGTGCCAGCATTAACGCGGACAGGAAAGATAATTCACCCCTCCACTTT. Protein product: CASINADRKDNSPLHF.

The rearrangement joins TRBV7-9 to TRBJ2-3; TRBD2 agrees at 8 bases. V shed 5 bases, J shed 0 bases, and the junction held 4 bases outside the gene matches. Germline CDR1 and CDR2: SEHNR and FQNEAQ (reference sequence). The CDR3 has 15 amino acids. As DNA, the CDR3 is TGTGCCAGCAGCCCCGGGACTAGTAGCACAGATACGCAGTATTTT. This encodes CASSPGTSSTDTQYF.

The V call is TRBV19, the J call TRBJ2-2; 7 bases fit TRBD1. This CDR3 has 15 residues. CDR1 is LNHDA, CDR2 SQIVND, per germline (reference sequence). V dropped 8 bases and J dropped 4; count of bases not matched to a gene: 10. The DNA of the CDR3 is TGTGCCAGTTCCCTCCGACAGGGCGCCACCGGGGAGCTGTTTTTT. It translates to CASSLRQGATGELFF.

The genes are TRBV14 and TRBJ2-1, with D unclear. The CDR3 contains 15 residues. The germline CDR1 and CDR2 sequences are SGHDN and FVKESK. V was trimmed by 3 bases and J by 0 bases, leaving 9 bases between them. The CDR3 nucleotides are TGTGCCAGCAGCCAGACAATGAGCTCCTACAATGAGCAGTTCTTC. Translated: CASSQTMSSYNEQFF.

The V call is TRBV6-1, the J call TRBJ2-7; possibly TRBD2 for D (6 bases). The CDR3 sequence is 15 residues long. Trimming removed 0 bases from V and 6 bases from J, with 15 bases in between. The germline CDR1 and CDR2 sequences are MNHNS and SASEGT. The CDR3 here is CASSEAGVTSSEQYF. CDR3 coding DNA: TGTGCCAGCAGTGAAGCGGGGGTGACTAGTTCCGAGCAGTACTTC.

This chain links TRBV11-2 with TRBJ1-3; unclear D gene. V was pared by 4 bases and J by 0 bases, with 13 bases between. Germline assignment: CDR1 SGHAT and CDR2 FQNNGV. CDR3 size: 16 residues. The CDR3 sequence: CASSSTTAASGNTIYF. The DNA of the CDR3 is TGTGCCAGCAGCTCAACGACTGCTGCCTCTGGAAACACCATATATTTT.

This rearrangement joins TRBV7-2 to TRBJ1-6; no clear D. The CDR3 extends over 18 amino acids. Germline V gene lookup returns CDR1 SGHTA and CDR2 FQGNSA. V lost 5 bases and J lost 5, with 22 bases in between. The CDR3 DNA reads as TGTGCCAGCAGCGCCATCCCGACGGGTCGGTCAAATAATTCACCCCTCCACTTT. It encodes CASSAIPTGRSNNSPLHF.

The genes are TRBV19 and TRBJ2-5; 10 nucleotides agree with TRBD2. The CDR3 runs 17 residues. V was pared by 3 bases and J by 5 bases, with 12 bases of the junction left unmatched. Germline assignment: CDR1 LNHDA and CDR2 SQIVND (reference sequence). CDR3 coding DNA: TGTGCCAGTAGTATCGCCCCCTCTAGCGGGGGCGGGGAGACCCAGTACTTC. This sequence encodes CASSIAPSSGGGETQYF.

This clone was observed a single time. A read error may produce the germline difference seen at one junction end. The chain joins TRBV7-7 to TRBJ2-3; the D is unclear. The germline CDR1 and CDR2 sequences are SSHAT and FNYEAQ (reference sequence). This CDR3 is 15 amino acids long. The CDR3 nucleotides are TGTGCTAGCAGCTTAGTACTCCCTAGCACAGATACGCAGTATTTT. Its translation: CASSLVLPSTDTQYF.